The T cell receptor beta chain under discussion was sequenced for a study of CD8 T cells in ankylosing spondylitis. Study findings and constraints: Disease-linked clones bore a CD8+ phenotype, appearing relatively rarely in peripheral blood. A subset of motif variants has previously been described in the synovial fluid and blood of reactive arthritis. Seemingly distinctive of ankylosing spondylitis blood was a TCR beta motif formed by eight highly homologous variants. Matched ankylosing spondylitis synovial fluid reportedly contained a significantly enriched population of disease-linked clones.

Of note for this clonotype: Its target is not known.

This CDR3 region has 16 residues. V lost 4 bases, J lost 1 base, and 6 bases stayed unmatched. Germline lookup yields CDR1 MNHEY and CDR2 SMNVEV (reference sequence). One entry per CDR3 protein results from TCRdb running MiXCR on the 5' RACE reads. The repertoire holds 380,000 or so distinct CDR3 sequences, with 20% to 25% as singletons. This clonotype was obtained from a male donor with ankylosing spondylitis or in good health (not recorded which). The gene calls are TRBV27 and TRBJ2-1; 8 nucleotides align to TRBD2. Sequenced input: blood, either unsorted or a sorted T cell fraction (not recorded which). The CDR3 DNA reads as TGTGCCAGCAGTTCCGCGGGGGGCCCGTCCTACAATGAGCAGTTCTTC. Its protein is CASSSAGGPSYNEQFF.